Listed below are T cell receptor beta chains from one sample, sequenced in a study of T cells after yellow fever vaccination. TCRdb recomputed calls from the 5' RACE reads with MiXCR, one row per CDR3 protein. The table has a few hundred thousand distinct CDR3 sequences, 3.6% seen once. This material consisted of PBMCs, taken on the day of the yellow fever booster vaccination. The source of these receptors is a man younger than 30 who received the YFV17D yellow fever vaccine. Both conserved end residues are part of each CDR3. The D gene is left open where the match is weak. Not all rows give a size; the values are once, few, many and, for expanded clones, a class.

abundance,j_gene,v_gene,d_gene,CDR3nt,CDR3aa
-,TRBJ1-4,TRBV7-2,-,TGTGCCAGCAGCCCCAGGGTCCCCGTGGAAAAACTGTTTTTT,CASSPRVPVEKLFF
many,TRBJ2-7,TRBV6-2/TRBV6-3,TRBD1,TGTGCCAGCAGTTACGGGACAGACACCTACGAGCAGTACTTC,CASSYGTDTYEQYF
many,TRBJ2-2,TRBV6-2/TRBV6-3,-,TGTGCCAGCACCACACGTGGGACACCCACCGGGGAGCTGTTTTTT,CASTTRGTPTGELFF
few,TRBJ2-3,TRBV20-1,-,TGCAGTGCGGTTAGGGACATCGGCACAGATACGCAGTATTTT,CSAVRDIGTDTQYF
many,TRBJ2-1,TRBV28,-,TGTGCCAGCAGTTTATGGAGGGGGGGCCTCAATGAGCAGTTCTTC,CASSLWRGGLNEQFF
-,TRBJ2-3,TRBV28,-,TGTGCCAGCAGTTTGATCGGAACGCAGTATTTT,CASSLIGTQYF
-,TRBJ2-3,TRBV24-1,-,TGTGCCACCAGTGATGGGTCAGGGTCTACAGATACGCAGTATTTT,CATSDGSGSTDTQYF
many,TRBJ2-5,TRBV28,-,TGTGCCAGCAGTTTGGGACGGATGGAGACCCAGTACTTC,CASSLGRMETQYF
many,TRBJ2-1,TRBV6-5,-,TGTGCCAGCAGTTACGGTTGGGGGTCAAGTTCGGATGAGCAGTTCTTC,CASSYGWGSSSDEQFF
many,TRBJ2-3,TRBV9,-,TGTGCCAGCAGCGTAGCCCCAGCGTTTAGCACAGATACGCAGTATTTT,CASSVAPAFSTDTQYF
few,TRBJ1-1,TRBV5-1,TRBD1,TGCGCCAGCAGCCAAGGGGGGACAGGCATTGAAGCTTTCTTT,CASSQGGTGIEAFF
many,TRBJ2-1,TRBV5-1,-,TGCGCCAGCAGTCCTACTGTAAGCTCCTACAATGAGCAGTTCTTC,CASSPTVSSYNEQFF
-,TRBJ2-6,TRBV6-5,-,TGTGCCAGCAGTTACGGTTGGGGGTTGGGTAGCTCTGGGGCCAACGTCCTGACTTTC,CASSYGWGLGSSGANVLTF
-,TRBJ1-4,TRBV5-5,TRBD1,TGTGCCAGCAGACGCGACAGGGACGGTGAAAAACTGTTTTTT,CASRRDRDGEKLFF
many,TRBJ2-7,TRBV12-3/TRBV12-4,-,TGTGCCAGCAGTCTCGGACAGACTTCGGCCTACGAGCAGTACTTC,CASSLGQTSAYEQYF
many,TRBJ2-5,TRBV5-1,-,TGCGCCAGCAGCTTGTGGGGGTCAGAGACCCAGTACTTC,CASSLWGSETQYF
few,TRBJ2-3,TRBV12-3/TRBV12-4,-,TGTGCCAGCAGTCCCCAGGGGATAGGGACGCAGTATTTT,CASSPQGIGTQYF
few,TRBJ1-6,TRBV27,TRBD1,TGTGCCAGCAGTTTGGTGGACAGGGGGACTTCCCTCCACTTT,CASSLVDRGTSLHF
-,TRBJ1-5,TRBV7-2,-,TGTGCCAGCAGCCCCCTAGGGAGGCCCCAGCATTTT,CASSPLGRPQHF
many,TRBJ2-7,TRBV4-3,TRBD2,TGCGCCAGCAGCCGGGTTAGCGGGGGTATAAACTACGAGCAGTACTTC,CASSRVSGGINYEQYF
few,TRBJ2-3,TRBV12-3/TRBV12-4,-,TGTGCCAGCGGAAATAGCGCAGATACGCAGTATTTT,CASGNSADTQYF
many,TRBJ2-2,TRBV7-2,-,TGTGCCAGCAGCTTTGGGGGGGCCCCCGGGGAGCTGTTTTTT,CASSFGGAPGELFF
many,TRBJ2-2,TRBV21-1,-,TGTCCCCCGGTTTACCCCGGGAGGGCGCGGGACACCGGGGAGCTGTTTTTT,CPPVYPGRARDTGELFF
many,TRBJ2-3,TRBV5-1,-,TGCGCCAGCAGCTTGTCCCCGGCCTTCAGCACAGATACGCAGTATTTT,CASSLSPAFSTDTQYF
many,TRBJ2-2,TRBV5-1,-,TGCGCCAGCAGCTTGGCCGATATGGGACGGAGAAACACCGGGGAGCTGTTTTTT,CASSLADMGRRNTGELFF
many,TRBJ2-4,TRBV5-6,-,TGTGCCAGCAGCTCCGACAGCCAAAACATTCAGTACTTC,CASSSDSQNIQYF